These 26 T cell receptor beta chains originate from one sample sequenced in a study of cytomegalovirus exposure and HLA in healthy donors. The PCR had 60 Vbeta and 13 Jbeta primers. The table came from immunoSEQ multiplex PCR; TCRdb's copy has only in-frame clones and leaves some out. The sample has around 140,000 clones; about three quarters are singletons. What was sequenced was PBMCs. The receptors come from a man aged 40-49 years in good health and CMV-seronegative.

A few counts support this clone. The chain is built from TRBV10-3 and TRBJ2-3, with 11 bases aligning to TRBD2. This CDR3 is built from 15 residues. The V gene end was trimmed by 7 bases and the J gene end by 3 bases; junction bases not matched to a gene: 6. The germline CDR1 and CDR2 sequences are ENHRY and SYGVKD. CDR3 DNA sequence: TGTGCCATCACTAAGACTAGCGGGGCGACAGATACGCAGTATTTT. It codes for CAITKTSGATDTQYF.

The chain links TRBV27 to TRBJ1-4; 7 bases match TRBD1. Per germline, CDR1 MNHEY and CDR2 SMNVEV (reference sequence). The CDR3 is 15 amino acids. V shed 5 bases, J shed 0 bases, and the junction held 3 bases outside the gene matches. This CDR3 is CASSRGQATNEKLFF. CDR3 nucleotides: TGTGCCAGCAGTAGAGGACAGGCAACTAATGAAAAACTGTTTTTT.

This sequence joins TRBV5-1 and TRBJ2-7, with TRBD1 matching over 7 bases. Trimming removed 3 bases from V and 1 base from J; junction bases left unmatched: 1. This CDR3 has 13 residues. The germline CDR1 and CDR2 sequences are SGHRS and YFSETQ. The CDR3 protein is CASSWTGSYEQYF. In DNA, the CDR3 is TGCGCCAGCAGCTGGACAGGTTCCTACGAGCAGTACTTC.

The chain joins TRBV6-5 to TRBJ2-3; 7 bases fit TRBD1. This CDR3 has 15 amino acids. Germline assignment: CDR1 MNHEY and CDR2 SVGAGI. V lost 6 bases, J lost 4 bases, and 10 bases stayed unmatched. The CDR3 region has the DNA TGTGCCAGCAGCCCCACGCGACAGGGTTCAGATACGCAGTATTTT. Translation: CASSPTRQGSDTQYF.

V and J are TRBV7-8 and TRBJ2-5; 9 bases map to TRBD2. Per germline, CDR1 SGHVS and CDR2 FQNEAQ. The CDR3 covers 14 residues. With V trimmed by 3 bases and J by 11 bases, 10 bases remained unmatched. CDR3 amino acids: CASSFGGGAREQYF. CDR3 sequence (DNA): TGTGCCAGCAGCTTCGGCGGGGGGGCCCGGGAGCAGTACTTC.

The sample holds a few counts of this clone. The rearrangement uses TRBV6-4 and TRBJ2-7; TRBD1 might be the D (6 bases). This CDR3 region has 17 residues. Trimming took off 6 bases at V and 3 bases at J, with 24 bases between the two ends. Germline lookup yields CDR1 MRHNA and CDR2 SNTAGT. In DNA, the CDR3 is TGTGCCAGCAGGGTGACCATACAGGGTGTTCGTAACTACGAGCAGTACTTC. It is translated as CASRVTIQGVRNYEQYF.

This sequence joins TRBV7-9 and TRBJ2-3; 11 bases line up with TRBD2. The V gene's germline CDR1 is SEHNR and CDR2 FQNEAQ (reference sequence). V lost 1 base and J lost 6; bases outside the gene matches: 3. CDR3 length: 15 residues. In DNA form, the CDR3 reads TGTGCCAGCAGCTTAGGGCTAGCGGGAGGTGATACGCAGTATTTT. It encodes CASSLGLAGGDTQYF. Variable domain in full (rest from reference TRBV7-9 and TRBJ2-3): DTGVSQNPRHKITKRGQNVTFRCDPISEHNRLYWYRQTLGQGPEFLTYFQNEAQLEKSRLLSDRFSAERPKGSFSTLEIQRTEQGDSAMYLCASSLGLAGGDTQYFGPGTRLTVL.

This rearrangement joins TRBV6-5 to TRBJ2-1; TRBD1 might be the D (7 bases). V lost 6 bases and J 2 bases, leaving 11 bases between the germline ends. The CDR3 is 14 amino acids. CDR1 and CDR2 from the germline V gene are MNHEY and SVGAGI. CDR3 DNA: TGTGCCAGCAGCCAGGGGGGCACCTACAATGAGCAGTTCTTC. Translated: CASSQGGTYNEQFF.

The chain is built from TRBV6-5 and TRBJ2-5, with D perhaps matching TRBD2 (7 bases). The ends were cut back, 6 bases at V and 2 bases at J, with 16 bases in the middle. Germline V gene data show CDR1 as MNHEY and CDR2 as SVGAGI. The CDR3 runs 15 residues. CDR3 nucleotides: TGTGCCAGCAGGGGAGGGGGGGGGCGGCAAGAGACCCAGTACTTC. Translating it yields CASRGGGGRQETQYF.

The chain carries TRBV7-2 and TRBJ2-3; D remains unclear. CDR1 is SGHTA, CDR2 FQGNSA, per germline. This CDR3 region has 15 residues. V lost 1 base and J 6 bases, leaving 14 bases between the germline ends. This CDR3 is CASSLVTAEWDTQYF. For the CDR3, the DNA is TGTGCCAGCAGCTTAGTCACGGCGGAGTGGGATACGCAGTATTTT.

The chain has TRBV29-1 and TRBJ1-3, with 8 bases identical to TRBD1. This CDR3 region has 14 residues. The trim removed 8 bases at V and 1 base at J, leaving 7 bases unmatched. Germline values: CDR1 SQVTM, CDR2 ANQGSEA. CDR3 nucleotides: TGCAGCCGCCCCAGGACAGGGTCTGGAAACACCATATATTTT. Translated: CSRPRTGSGNTIYF.

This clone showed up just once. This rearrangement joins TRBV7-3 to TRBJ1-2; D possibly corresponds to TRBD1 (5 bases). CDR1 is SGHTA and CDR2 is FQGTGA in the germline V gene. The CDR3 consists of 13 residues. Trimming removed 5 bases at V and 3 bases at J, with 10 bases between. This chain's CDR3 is CASSPGGDYGYTF. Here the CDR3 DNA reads TGTGCCAGCAGCCCTGGGGGGGACTATGGCTACACCTTC.

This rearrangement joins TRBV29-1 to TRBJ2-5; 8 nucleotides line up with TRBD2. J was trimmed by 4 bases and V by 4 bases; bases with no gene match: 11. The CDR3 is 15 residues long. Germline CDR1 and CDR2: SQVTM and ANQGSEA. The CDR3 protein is CSVAAGVVSGETQYF. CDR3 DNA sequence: TGCAGCGTTGCAGCGGGAGTAGTATCGGGAGAGACCCAGTACTTC.

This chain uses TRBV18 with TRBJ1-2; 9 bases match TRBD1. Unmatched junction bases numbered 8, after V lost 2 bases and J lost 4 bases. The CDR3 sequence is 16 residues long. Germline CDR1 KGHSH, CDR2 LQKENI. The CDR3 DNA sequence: TGTGCCAGCTCACCAATAACGGGACAGGGAATCTATGGCTACACCTTC. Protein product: CASSPITGQGIYGYTF. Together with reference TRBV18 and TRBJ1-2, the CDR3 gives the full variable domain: NAGVMQNPRHLVRRRGQEARLRCSPMKGHSHVYWYRQLPEEGLKFMVYLQKENIIDESGMPKERFSAEFPKEGPSILRIQQVVRGDSAAYFCASSPITGQGIYGYTFGSGTRLTVV.

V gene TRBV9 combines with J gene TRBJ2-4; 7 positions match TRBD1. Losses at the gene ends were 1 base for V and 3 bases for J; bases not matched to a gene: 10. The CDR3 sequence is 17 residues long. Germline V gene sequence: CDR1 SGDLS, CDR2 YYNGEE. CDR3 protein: CASSVTGASNGKNIQYF. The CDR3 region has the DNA TGTGCCAGCAGCGTAACAGGGGCCTCGAATGGCAAAAACATTCAGTACTTC.

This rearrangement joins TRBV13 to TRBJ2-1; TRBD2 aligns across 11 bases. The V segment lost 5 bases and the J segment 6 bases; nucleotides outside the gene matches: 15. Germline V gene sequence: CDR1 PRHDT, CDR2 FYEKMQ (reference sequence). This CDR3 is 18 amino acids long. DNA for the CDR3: TGTGCCAGCAGCCGCGGCCTAGCGGGGGGTGTCCCACCCAATGAGCAGTTCTTC. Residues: CASSRGLAGGVPPNEQFF.

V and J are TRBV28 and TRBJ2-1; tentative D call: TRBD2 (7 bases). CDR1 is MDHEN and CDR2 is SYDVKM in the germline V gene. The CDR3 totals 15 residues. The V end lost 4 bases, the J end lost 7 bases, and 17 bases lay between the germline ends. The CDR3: CASSSPARGRNEQFF. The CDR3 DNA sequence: TGTGCCAGCAGTTCCCCGGCGCGGGGGCGTAATGAGCAGTTCTTC.

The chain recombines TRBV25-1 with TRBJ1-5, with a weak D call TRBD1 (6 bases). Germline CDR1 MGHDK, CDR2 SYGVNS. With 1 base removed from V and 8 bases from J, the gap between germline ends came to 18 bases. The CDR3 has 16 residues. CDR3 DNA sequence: TGTGCCAGCAGTGAATCGTCAGGTGAGGGGGTTAAGCCCCAGCATTTT. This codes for CASSESSGEGVKPQHF.

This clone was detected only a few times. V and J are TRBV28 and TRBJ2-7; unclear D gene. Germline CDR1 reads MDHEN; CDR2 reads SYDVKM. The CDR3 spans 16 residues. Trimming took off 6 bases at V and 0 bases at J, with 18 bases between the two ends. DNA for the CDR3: TGTGCCAGCAGCCTATCAACCCCAGGTATCTCCTACGAGCAGTACTTC. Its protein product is CASSLSTPGISYEQYF.

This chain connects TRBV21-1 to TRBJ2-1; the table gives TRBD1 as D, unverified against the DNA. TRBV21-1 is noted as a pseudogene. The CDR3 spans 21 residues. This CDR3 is CASSIAFPGWWDNPHTNEQFF. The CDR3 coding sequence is TGTGCCAGCAGCATCGCCTTTCCAGGGTGGTGGGACAACCCCCACACGAATGAGCAGTTCTTC.

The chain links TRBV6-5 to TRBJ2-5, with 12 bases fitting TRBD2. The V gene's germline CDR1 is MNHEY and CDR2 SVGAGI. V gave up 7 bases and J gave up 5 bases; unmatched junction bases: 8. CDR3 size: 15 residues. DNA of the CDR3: TGTGCCAGCACCCTAGCGGGAGGGCCTGAGGAGACCCAGTACTTC. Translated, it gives CASTLAGGPEETQYF.

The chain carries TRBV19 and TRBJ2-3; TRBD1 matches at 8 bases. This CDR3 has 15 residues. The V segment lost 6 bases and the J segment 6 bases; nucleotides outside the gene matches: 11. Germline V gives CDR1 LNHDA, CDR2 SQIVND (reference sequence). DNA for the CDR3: TGTGCCAGTAGGGAGGTGGGCAGGGGGCATGATACGCAGTATTTT. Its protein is CASREVGRGHDTQYF. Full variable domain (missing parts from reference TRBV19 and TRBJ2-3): DGGITQSPKYLFRKEGQNVTLSCEQNLNHDAMYWYRQDPGQGLRLIYYSQIVNDFQKGDIAEGYSVSREKKESFPLTVTSAQKNPTAFYLCASREVGRGHDTQYFGPGTRLTVL.

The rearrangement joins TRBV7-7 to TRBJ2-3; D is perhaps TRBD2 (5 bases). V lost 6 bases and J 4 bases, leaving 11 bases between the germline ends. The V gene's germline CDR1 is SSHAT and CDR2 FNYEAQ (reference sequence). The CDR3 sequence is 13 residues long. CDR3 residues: CASSLAVADTQYF. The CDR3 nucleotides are TGTGCCAGCAGTCTAGCAGTGGCAGATACGCAGTATTTT.

The CDR3 region has the DNA TGTGCCAGCAGTGCGGAGGGGTCTTTATATAATTCACCCCTCCACTTT. As protein: CASSAEGSLYNSPLHF. The chain employs TRBV2 and TRBJ1-6, with D maybe TRBD1 (5 bases). The germline V gene encodes CDR1 SNHLY and CDR2 FYNNEI. V was cut by 4 bases and J by 4 bases, with 14 bases left in between. The CDR3 length is 16 residues. The entire variable domain, with the rest obtained from reference TRBV2 and TRBJ1-6, is as follows: EPEVTQTPSHQVTQMGQEVILRCVPISNHLYFYWYRQILGQKVEFLVSFYNNEISEKSEIFDDQFSVERPDGSNFTLKIRSTKLEDSAMYFCASSAEGSLYNSPLHFGNGTRLTVT.

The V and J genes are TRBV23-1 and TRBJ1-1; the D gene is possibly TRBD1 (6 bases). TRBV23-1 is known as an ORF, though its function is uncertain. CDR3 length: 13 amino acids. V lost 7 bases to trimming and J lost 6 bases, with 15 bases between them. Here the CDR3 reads CASNRRGASEAFF. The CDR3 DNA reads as TGCGCCAGCAACCGACGGGGGGCCTCTGAAGCTTTCTTT.

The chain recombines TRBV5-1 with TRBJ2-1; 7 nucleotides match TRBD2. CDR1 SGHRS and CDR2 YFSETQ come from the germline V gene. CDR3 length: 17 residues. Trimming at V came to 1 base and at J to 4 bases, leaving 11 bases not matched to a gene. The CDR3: CASSLRSWEGRYNEQFF. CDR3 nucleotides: TGCGCCAGCAGCTTGAGGAGTTGGGAGGGCCGGTACAATGAGCAGTTCTTC.